The source of this T cell receptor (beta chain) is a study of CD8 T cells in ankylosing spondylitis (TCRdb year 2017). About the study as a whole: The study profiled T cell receptor beta repertoires in healthy donors and ankylosing spondylitis patients to find disease-linked TCR variants. The whole study cohort included about a hundred healthy donors and 25 ankylosing spondylitis patients. Peripheral blood was sampled, and synovial fluid was also collected from ankylosing spondylitis patients.

What the study reported, not specific to this receptor: The disease-linked clones had a CD8+ phenotype and were found at relatively low frequencies in peripheral blood. Some motif variants had previously been reported in the synovial fluid and blood of reactive arthritis patients, which suggests shared mechanisms of disease initiation. A TCR beta motif of several highly homologous amino acid variants appeared characteristic of blood from ankylosing spondylitis patients. The disease-linked clones were reported to be significantly enriched in matched synovial fluid samples from ankylosing spondylitis patients.

TCRdb shows the sequencer as Illumina HiSeq 2500. Quantitative 5'-RACE with molecular barcodes was the method used to prepare the TCR beta libraries. The authors' analysis ran thus. Disease-linked TCR variants were identified with a new computational method built on a probabilistic model of VDJ rearrangement. TCRdb's own reprocessing of the public reads used fastp at Q25 and MiXCR and kept productive beta chains. Identical CDR3 proteins give one entry, which carries the most common genes and DNA. These V and J calls derive from TCRdb rather than the authors' analysis. The sample table lists approximately 290,000 distinct CDR3 sequences, less than 25% of them with a count of one. 3.5% of the sample comes from the top ten. This clonotype has only a few counts. Its specific antigen is unknown. No base-level quality is on record; no much larger clone is a single base apart. Based on the germline V gene (reference sequence), the CDR1 and CDR2 sequences are LNHDA and SQIVND. The trim is 6 bases for V and 4 bases for J, with a gap of 10 bases between the germline ends. Including the terminal cysteine and phenylalanine, the CDR3 comprises 13 residues. The entry retains the CDR3 DNA only, 39 bases that are in frame from base 1.

The sample consisted of blood, either unsorted or a sorted T cell fraction (not recorded which). The TCR was taken from a female donor with ankylosing spondylitis or in good health (not recorded which). The chain is encoded by TRBV19 joined to TRBJ2-1; a confident D gene designation cannot be given. The base sequence is TGTGCCAGTAGATCGTTGGCTTACAATGAGCAGTTCTTC. It specifies CASRSLAYNEQFF.